Presented here are 17 T cell receptor beta chains from one specimen sequenced in a study of Tregs in tolerant kidney transplant recipients. Method: immunoSEQ multiplex PCR; TCRdb's copy keeps in-frame clones and lacks some. This table holds 15,000 to 17,000 clones, more than 80% found once. Material: CD8+ T cells from blood. Receptors were obtained from a human donor in good health.

This clone has only one observation. The chain combines TRBV10-2 with TRBJ2-4, with 9 nucleotides matching TRBD1. Germline V lookup: CDR1 WSHSY, CDR2 SAAADI. The CDR3 extends over 15 amino acids. V was pared by 6 bases and J by 8 bases, with 11 bases of the junction left unmatched. CDR3 sequence reads: CASRGGQGGVDIQYF. Written as DNA, the CDR3 is TGCGCCAGCAGGGGGGGACAGGGCGGAGTGGACATTCAGTACTTC.

The genes are TRBV2 and TRBJ2-1, with a tentative D call TRBD2 (6 bases). CDR3 length: 14 amino acids. The germline V and J ends were trimmed by 7 bases and 5 bases, with 15 bases remaining between them. Germline V CDR1 and CDR2: SNHLY, FYNNEI. CDR3 in amino acids: CASKAPGRDNEQFF. DNA for the CDR3: TGTGCCAGCAAAGCCCCCGGGAGAGACAATGAGCAGTTCTTC.

The CDR3 spells CASSFPTGNTEAFF. CDR3 in DNA: TGTGCCAGCAGCTTCCCGACAGGGAACACTGAAGCTTTCTTT. The chain combines TRBV5-6 with TRBJ1-1, with D possibly being TRBD1 (6 bases). Germline V gene sequence: CDR1 SGHDT, CDR2 YYEEEE. This CDR3 contains 14 residues. Trimming removed 2 bases from V and 1 base from J, with 9 bases in between.

The chain uses TRBV10-2 and TRBJ2-7, with 10 positions matching TRBD1. Germline V gene data show CDR1 as WSHSY and CDR2 as SAAADI. The V segment lost 8 bases and the J segment 2 bases; nucleotides outside the gene matches: 18. The CDR3 is 18 residues long. As DNA, the CDR3 is TGCGCCAGCTGGGGGACAGGGGCTGTGTTTGCGGGAACCTACGAGCAGTACTTC. This codes for CASWGTGAVFAGTYEQYF.

V usage is TRBV30 and J usage is TRBJ2-1; TRBD2 aligns across 8 bases. The V and J ends lost 0 bases and 8 bases, in that order; junction bases with no gene match: 9. The CDR3 totals 15 residues. Per germline, CDR1 GTSNPN and CDR2 SVGIG (reference sequence). The CDR3 nucleotides read TGTGCCTGGAGTGTCGGAATAGCGGGACTTGATGAGCAGTTCTTC. It is translated as CAWSVGIAGLDEQFF.

This sequence joins TRBV27 and TRBJ1-5; weak D call: TRBD1 (5 bases). The CDR3 length is 13 residues. V was trimmed by 1 base and J by 9 bases, leaving 10 bases between them. CDR1 is MNHEY, CDR2 SMNVEV, per germline (reference sequence). The CDR3 spells CASSLFGGRPQHF. CDR3 in DNA: TGTGCCAGCAGTTTATTTGGGGGACGGCCCCAGCATTTT.

The chain employs TRBV6-6 and TRBJ2-3, with D perhaps matching TRBD2 (5 bases). The CDR3 contains 15 residues. Trimming left V 2 bases short and J 1 base short, with 10 bases between. CDR1 is MNHNY, CDR2 SVGAGI, per germline (reference sequence). CDR3 nucleotide sequence: TGTGCCAGCAGTTACGTTGGGAGAGGCACAGATACGCAGTATTTT. This codes for CASSYVGRGTDTQYF.

Here the CDR3 DNA reads TGTGCCAGCAGTTACTCAGGTACCAGAGAAGCTTTCTTT. Translation gives CASSYSGTREAFF. The chain recombines TRBV6-5 with TRBJ1-1; no clear D. Germline V CDR1 and CDR2: MNHEY, SVGAGI. V lost 0 bases and J lost 8, with 10 bases in between. This CDR3 is 13 amino acids long.

This clone was observed once. The CDR3 spells CASSVGRTGNYGYTF. CDR3 nucleotide sequence: TGTGCCAGCAGCGTAGGACGGACGGGTAACTATGGCTACACCTTC. This chain connects TRBV9 to TRBJ1-2; no reliable D call. CDR3 length equals 15 residues. Germline V CDR1 and CDR2: SGDLS, YYNGEE. V was shortened by 0 bases and J by 1 base, with 10 bases between the two germline ends. Variable domain in full (rest from reference TRBV9 and TRBJ1-2): DSGVTQTPKHLITATGQRVTLRCSPRSGDLSVYWYQQSLDQGLQFLIQYYNGEERAKGNILERFSAQQFPDLHSELNLSSLELGDSALYFCASSVGRTGNYGYTFGSGTRLTVV.

The chain links TRBV5-4 to TRBJ2-2, with D unclear. Trimming removed 3 bases at V and 7 bases at J, with 13 bases between. The CDR3 covers 14 residues. Per germline, CDR1 SGHNT and CDR2 YYREEE (reference sequence). The CDR3 coding sequence is TGTGCCAGCAGCTCTGGGAACGCCGACGGGGAGCTGTTTTTT. Protein product: CASSSGNADGELFF.

This sequence joins TRBV10-3 and TRBJ1-1; weak D call: TRBD1 (5 bases). This CDR3 comprises 16 residues. V lost 3 bases, J lost 1 base, and 15 bases lay in between. Germline V gene data show CDR1 as ENHRY and CDR2 as SYGVKD. The CDR3 reads CAISDGFTGENTEAFF. The CDR3 nucleotides read TGTGCCATCAGTGATGGGTTTACGGGGGAGAACACTGAAGCTTTCTTT.

V gene TRBV7-6 combines with J gene TRBJ2-7; the match to TRBD1 covers 7 bases. This CDR3 contains 15 residues. V trimming: 3 bases; J trimming: 1 base; junction bases outside the gene matches: 6. Germline CDR1 SGHVS, CDR2 FNYEAQ. CDR3 in DNA: TGTGCCAGCAGCTTCGGGACAGTGATGTCCTACGAGCAGTACTTC. It translates to CASSFGTVMSYEQYF.

The chain couples TRBV29-1 to TRBJ2-1; 11 positions agree with TRBD2. This CDR3 is 15 amino acids long. V was clipped by 5 bases and J by 9 bases; unmatched bases: 12. The V gene's germline CDR1 is SQVTM and CDR2 ANQGSEA. Here the CDR3 reads CSVRISGRAIGEQFF. Here the CDR3 DNA reads TGCAGCGTTAGGATTAGCGGGAGGGCCATAGGTGAGCAGTTCTTC.

The chain links TRBV29-1 to TRBJ2-7, with TRBD1 identical over 8 bases. The CDR3 sequence is 13 residues long. Germline CDR1 and CDR2: SQVTM and ANQGSEA. V lost 1 base to trimming and J lost 3 bases; unmatched junction nucleotides: 2. CDR3 sequence (DNA): TGCAGCGTTGAAGGGGGACAGGTCTACGAGCAGTACTTC. As protein: CSVEGGQVYEQYF.

The chain carries TRBV19 and TRBJ2-1; possibly TRBD1 for D (6 bases). V was shortened by 8 bases and J by 6 bases, with 14 bases between the two germline ends. This CDR3 comprises 13 residues. Germline lookup yields CDR1 LNHDA and CDR2 SQIVND (reference sequence). The CDR3: CASAWGPSNEQFF. The CDR3 nucleotides are TGTGCCAGTGCATGGGGGCCGTCCAATGAGCAGTTCTTC.

This clone was recorded once. This sequence joins TRBV4-3 and TRBJ1-1, with D unresolved. With 0 bases removed from V and 1 base from J, the gap between germline ends came to 9 bases. This CDR3 spans 15 amino acids. The germline gives CDR1 LGHNA, CDR2 YSLEER. The CDR3 spells CASSQDRAANTEAFF. The CDR3 region has the DNA TGCGCCAGCAGCCAAGATAGGGCAGCGAACACTGAAGCTTTCTTT.

This clone was observed once. The chain is built from TRBV5-6 and TRBJ2-1; TRBD2 is a possible D gene (6 bases). V was trimmed by 3 bases and J by 5 bases, leaving 15 bases between them. CDR1 SGHDT and CDR2 YYEEEE come from the germline V gene. The CDR3 runs 15 residues. The CDR3: CASSSRGKGNNEQFF. The CDR3 coding sequence is TGTGCCAGCAGCTCCCGGGGGAAGGGCAACAATGAGCAGTTCTTC.